This TCR beta chain derives from a study of CD8+CD57+ T cells in acquired aplastic anemia. Flow cytometry had shown expanded CD8+CD57+ cells in the patients chosen for sequencing. This clonotype was seen a few times. Mismatch with germline at one junction end may stem from a read error. Germline values: CDR1 ENHRY, CDR2 SYGVKD. This CDR3 comprises 18 residues. Profiling that covered TCR beta VDJ and CDR3 relied on genomic DNA as its template. TCRdb processed the reads anew with MiXCR; each CDR3 protein has one entry. In the table there are about 160,000 distinct CDR3 sequences, more than 45% of which are singletons.

This clonotype was sampled from a human donor with aplastic anemia. The sequencing sample was made of sorted CD4+, CD8+, or CD8+CD57+ T cells (not recorded which) from PBMCs. The chain employs TRBV10-3 and TRBJ2-3; D unresolved. The chain's CDR3 is CASSEAGAGSTSTDTQYF. The CDR3 DNA is TGTGCCAGCAGTGAAGCAGGTGCAGGTTCAACTAGCACAGATACGCAGTATTTT.